What follows are 32 T cell receptor beta chains derived from one specimen sequenced in a study of identifying expanded T cells in peripheral blood. The data were produced by immunoSEQ multiplex PCR, yet TCRdb's version contains in-frame clones alone and is incomplete. The sample holds around 81,000 clones; around 84% are singletons and the top ten take roughly 4.1%. Specimen: blood. These receptors all stem from a person aged 18-70 years in good health.

The chain has TRBV4-1 and TRBJ1-1; TRBD1 is a possible D gene (6 bases). CDR1 MGHRA and CDR2 YSYEKL come from the germline V gene. The V and J ends lost 3 bases and 9 bases respectively, with 11 bases between them. This CDR3 is built from 12 residues. Written as DNA, the CDR3 is TGCGCCAGCAGCCATGGCGGGGGGCAAGCTTTCTTT. Its protein product is CASSHGGGQAFF.

This chain's CDR3 is CAISESLLAGGPDTGELFF. The CDR3 DNA reads TGTGCCATCAGTGAGTCGCTCCTAGCGGGGGGGCCTGACACCGGGGAGCTGTTTTTT. The rearrangement uses TRBV10-3 and TRBJ2-2; 12 bases map to TRBD2. With 0 bases clipped from V and 3 bases from J, the junction kept 8 bases outside the gene matches. The CDR3 loop spans 19 amino acids. The germline V gene has CDR1 ENHRY and CDR2 SYGVKD.

The chain has TRBV15 and TRBJ2-2; 9 nucleotides agree with TRBD1. J was trimmed by 7 bases and V by 0 bases; bases with no gene match: 12. CDR1 and CDR2 (germline): LNHNV, YYDKDF (reference sequence). CDR3 length: 18 amino acids. The CDR3 nucleotides are TGTGCCACCAGCAGAGATCTTTGGGGGACAGGGTATCACGGGGAGCTGTTTTTT. Residues: CATSRDLWGTGYHGELFF.

The sample holds a few counts of this clone. This rearrangement joins TRBV27 to TRBJ1-2; D is perhaps TRBD1 (6 bases). Germline CDR1 MNHEY, CDR2 SMNVEV (reference sequence). Trimming removed 3 bases at V and 8 bases at J, with 13 bases between. The CDR3 loop spans 13 amino acids. In nucleotides, the CDR3 is TGTGCCAGCAGTTTGCGTCTTGGGGGCGGCTACACCTTC. This codes for CASSLRLGGGYTF.

This rearrangement joins TRBV5-5 to TRBJ2-3, with D possibly called TRBD1 or TRBD2 (5 bases each). The CDR3 loop spans 16 amino acids. Trimming took 5 bases from V and 1 from J, leaving 17 bases between them. Germline assignment: CDR1 SGHKS and CDR2 YYEKEE (reference sequence). The DNA for the CDR3 is TGTGCCAGCAGACCGGCCGGGACCTCCCGCACAGATACGCAGTATTTT. Translation: CASRPAGTSRTDTQYF.

The chain couples TRBV7-7 to TRBJ2-1; tentatively, D is TRBD2 (5 bases). V was trimmed by 5 bases and J by 0 bases, leaving 11 bases between them. The CDR3 is made up of 15 amino acids. Germline V gene sequence: CDR1 SSHAT, CDR2 FNYEAQ (reference sequence). The CDR3 DNA follows: TGTGCCAGCAGCGCCGGGGTGAGCTCCTACAATGAGCAGTTCTTC. Its protein is CASSAGVSSYNEQFF.

This chain uses TRBV19 with TRBJ1-5; TRBD1 might be the D (6 bases). Trimming shortened V by 0 bases and J by 6 bases, and 12 bases separated the two germline ends. The CDR3 runs to 15 residues. Germline assignment: CDR1 LNHDA and CDR2 SQIVND (reference sequence). The DNA for the CDR3 is TGTGCCAGTAGTATAGATCCGGGGGGGCGTCAGCCCCAGCATTTT. This encodes CASSIDPGGRQPQHF.

The V call is TRBV6-6, the J call TRBJ1-1; D possibly corresponds to TRBD1 (5 bases). V was trimmed by 5 bases and J by 0 bases, leaving 7 bases between them. This CDR3 has 13 residues. Germline V lookup: CDR1 MNHNY, CDR2 SVGAGI (reference sequence). CDR3 loop: CASSQGVNTEAFF. Written as DNA, the CDR3 is TGTGCCAGCAGTCAGGGAGTGAACACTGAAGCTTTCTTT.

The chain has TRBV4-1 and TRBJ2-2; 8 bases fit TRBD1. The CDR3 loop spans 15 amino acids. V lost 5 bases, J lost 6 bases, and 8 bases stayed unmatched. Germline CDR1 and CDR2: MGHRA and YSYEKL. The CDR3 DNA reads TGCGCCAGCAGCGTGGACAGGGCTTATCCCGGGGAGCTGTTTTTT. Amino acid sequence: CASSVDRAYPGELFF.

CDR3 amino acids: CASSPGGEKTQYF. The CDR3 DNA is TGTGCCAGCAGTCCTGGTGGGGAAAAGACCCAGTACTTC. The V call is TRBV7-2, the J call TRBJ2-5, with D unclear. CDR1 and CDR2 from the germline V gene are SGHTA and FQGNSA. This CDR3 has 13 amino acids. V was shortened by 6 bases and J by 6 bases, with 14 bases between the two germline ends.

The V and J genes are TRBV12-5 and TRBJ2-7; no reliable D call. V dropped 6 bases and J dropped 2 bases, with 8 bases sitting between them. The CDR3 loop spans 12 amino acids. Looked up from germline, CDR1 is LGHNT and CDR2 is FRNRAP. In DNA form, the CDR3 reads TGTGCTAGTGGGCTGGGGACCTACGAGCAGTACTTC. This codes for CASGLGTYEQYF.

The count of this clone is one. The chain combines TRBV29-1 with TRBJ1-2; weak D call: TRBD1 (5 bases). CDR3 length: 11 amino acids. Per the germline V gene, CDR1 is SQVTM and CDR2 is ANQGSEA. The V end was cut by 4 bases, the J end by 10 bases, with 13 bases between. The CDR3 here is CSVGGVTVYTF. As DNA, the CDR3 is TGCAGCGTTGGGGGCGTTACGGTCTACACCTTC. Variable domain in full (rest from reference TRBV29-1 and TRBJ1-2): SAVISQKPSRDICQRGTSLTIQCQVDSQVTMMFWYRQQPGQSLTLIATANQGSEATYESGFVIDKFPISRPNLTFSTLTVSNMSPEDSSIYLCSVGGVTVYTFGSGTRLTVV.

The chain couples TRBV11-3 to TRBJ2-1; no clear D gene. The CDR3 length is 12 residues. Trimming took off 5 bases at V and 5 bases at J, with 7 bases between the two ends. Germline CDR1 SGHNT, CDR2 YENEEA. Here the CDR3 reads CASSPRNNEQFF. The CDR3 bases are TGTGCCAGCAGCCCACGAAACAATGAGCAGTTCTTC.

This chain joins TRBV28 and TRBJ2-5; TRBD2 is a possible D gene (6 bases). Trimming cost V 6 bases and J 4 bases, with 18 bases left between them. The CDR3 length is 15 residues. Germline CDR1 reads MDHEN; CDR2 reads SYDVKM. The chain's CDR3 is CASSPMGRRAETQYF. As DNA, the CDR3 is TGTGCCAGCAGCCCCATGGGGAGGAGGGCAGAGACCCAGTACTTC. Drawing the rest from reference TRBV28 and TRBJ2-5, the complete variable domain is DVKVTQSSRYLVKRTGEKVFLECVQDMDHENMFWYRQDPGLGLRLIYFSYDVKMKEKGDIPEGYSVSREKKERFSLILESASTNQTSMYLCASSPMGRRAETQYFGPGTRLLVL.

The rearrangement uses TRBV7-2 and TRBJ1-1; TRBD1 might be the D (5 bases). V was pared by 4 bases and J by 0 bases, with 9 bases between. CDR1 and CDR2 (germline): SGHTA, FQGNSA. There are 14 residues in the CDR3. CDR3 sequence: CASSSQGLNTEAFF. CDR3 bases: TGTGCCAGCAGCTCTCAGGGTCTGAACACTGAAGCTTTCTTT.

The gene calls are TRBV6-1 and TRBJ1-3; the D gene is possibly TRBD1 (5 bases). The CDR3 is made up of 14 amino acids. V shed 6 bases and J shed 0 bases, with 9 bases lying between them. Germline V gene sequence: CDR1 MNHNS, CDR2 SASEGT. The CDR3 DNA is TGTGCCAGCAGGGACACCTACTCTGGAAACACCATATATTTT. This translates into CASRDTYSGNTIYF.

This sequence joins TRBV6-1 and TRBJ1-2; weak D call: TRBD1 (6 bases). Between the trimmed V and J ends, which lost 3 bases and 8 bases, there was a span of 16 bases. This CDR3 has 14 residues. Germline CDR1 reads MNHNS; CDR2 reads SASEGT. CDR3 amino acids: CASSDRGGFGGYTF. The CDR3 DNA follows: TGTGCCAGCAGTGACAGGGGAGGATTCGGGGGCTACACCTTC.

V usage is TRBV18 and J usage is TRBJ2-2; D unclear. Trimming shortened V by 1 base and J by 0 bases, and 9 bases separated the two germline ends. CDR1 and CDR2 (germline): KGHSH, LQKENI. The CDR3 is 16 amino acids. This CDR3 reads CASSPLTRSNTGELFF. Here the CDR3 DNA reads TGTGCCAGCTCACCACTCACCCGTTCGAACACCGGGGAGCTGTTTTTT.

This clone has a single count. The chain links TRBV18 to TRBJ1-1; 8 nucleotides align to TRBD1. J gave up 3 bases and V 3 bases, and 12 bases lay outside the gene matches. Germline assignment: CDR1 KGHSH and CDR2 LQKENI. CDR3 length: 17 amino acids. CDR3 sequence (DNA): TGTGCCAGCTCACCGTCATCAGGGGGCCTGGGAGACACTGAAGCTTTCTTT. Translating gives CASSPSSGGLGDTEAFF.

The chain carries TRBV11-2 and TRBJ1-4, with 8 bases aligning to TRBD1. With V trimmed by 5 bases and J by 7 bases, 12 bases remained unmatched. The CDR3 runs to 16 residues. Germline loops: CDR1 SGHAT, CDR2 FQNNGV. CDR3 loop: CASSDPRTGFGEKLFF. CDR3 nucleotides: TGTGCCAGCAGCGACCCACGGACAGGGTTTGGTGAAAAACTGTTTTTT.

This chain connects TRBV5-4 to TRBJ2-3; 8 nucleotides agree with TRBD2. The CDR3 length is 16 residues. V trimming: 4 bases; J trimming: 6 bases; junction bases outside the gene matches: 13. Germline values: CDR1 SGHNT, CDR2 YYREEE (reference sequence). DNA of the CDR3: TGTGCCAGCAGCGGACTAGCAATGGATGGGGTGGATACGCAGTATTTT. Translation: CASSGLAMDGVDTQYF. Combining the CDR3 with reference TRBV5-4 and TRBJ2-3 gives the whole variable domain ETGVTQSPTHLIKTRGQQVTLRCSSQSGHNTVSWYQQALGQGPQFIFQYYREEENGRGNFPPRFSGLQFPNYSSELNVNALELDDSALYLCASSGLAMDGVDTQYFGPGTRLTVL.

As concerns this clone: Compared with germline, one end of the junction differs, possibly owing to a read error. The chain uses TRBV18 and TRBJ1-1, with a tentative D call TRBD1 (5 bases). CDR1 is KGHSH, CDR2 LQKENI, per germline. CDR3 length: 13 residues. The CDR3 DNA reads as TGTGCCAGCTCACCGGGGGAAGAGTTAGGCCCTACCTTT. Translating it yields CASSPGEELGPTF. Combining the CDR3 with reference TRBV18 and TRBJ1-1 gives the whole variable domain NAGVMQNPRHLVRRRGQEARLRCSPMKGHSHVYWYRQLPEEGLKFMVYLQKENIIDESGMPKERFSAEFPKEGPSILRIQQVVRGDSAAYFCASSPGEELGPTFGQGTRLTVV.

The chain's CDR3 is CASRPKHLALLETQYF. CDR3 sequence (DNA): TGCGCCAGCAGACCCAAACACCTAGCGCTTCTGGAGACCCAGTACTTC. The gene calls are TRBV23-1 and TRBJ2-5, with TRBD2 as a possible D gene (6 bases). Being an ORF, TRBV23-1 has a function that is uncertain. Deletions cut 6 bases from V and 5 bases from J, with 22 bases between. This CDR3 is 16 amino acids long.

V is TRBV10-2 and J is TRBJ2-5, with TRBD1 identical over 7 bases. Germline V gene sequence: CDR1 WSHSY, CDR2 SAAADI. There are 15 residues in the CDR3. Trimming at V came to 3 bases and at J to 2 bases, leaving 6 bases not matched to a gene. CDR3 loop: CASSEYRGFQETQYF. CDR3 DNA: TGCGCCAGCAGTGAATACAGGGGCTTTCAAGAGACCCAGTACTTC.

The chain employs TRBV5-6 and TRBJ1-3, with D unresolved. Between the trimmed V and J ends, which lost 0 bases and 2 bases, there was a span of 9 bases. This CDR3 is built from 15 residues. Germline V gene lookup returns CDR1 SGHDT and CDR2 YYEEEE. The CDR3 is CASSLAGRTGNTIYF. The CDR3 DNA follows: TGTGCCAGCAGCTTGGCCGGAAGAACTGGAAACACCATATATTTT.

The rearrangement uses TRBV7-9 and TRBJ1-2; tentative D call: TRBD1 (5 bases). The CDR3 covers 14 residues. The ends were cut back, 5 bases at V and 4 bases at J, with 14 bases in the middle. CDR1 and CDR2 (germline): SEHNR, FQNEAQ (reference sequence). CDR3 sequence (DNA): TGTGCCAGCAGCCTCACAGGACTGGTCTATGGCTACACCTTC. It translates to CASSLTGLVYGYTF.

This clone was observed once. The chain links TRBV10-2 to TRBJ2-7; 9 bases map to TRBD1. CDR3 length equals 14 residues. Germline V CDR1 and CDR2: WSHSY, SAAADI. The ends lost 5 bases at V and 1 base at J; junction bases unmatched: 3. Here the CDR3 reads CASSLTGGSYEQYF. The CDR3 DNA is TGCGCCAGCAGTTTGACAGGGGGGTCCTACGAGCAGTACTTC.

This sequence joins TRBV15 and TRBJ1-6; D unresolved. The germline CDR1 and CDR2 sequences are LNHNV and YYDKDF (reference sequence). The germline V and J ends were trimmed by 6 bases and 5 bases, with 11 bases remaining between them. The length of the CDR3 is 14 residues. The DNA of the CDR3 is TGTGCCACCAGTAGCCGGCAGAATAATTCACCCCTCCACTTT. Its protein is CATSSRQNNSPLHF.

The rearrangement joins TRBV11-2 to TRBJ2-1, with 7 nucleotides matching TRBD2. The V gene end was trimmed by 7 bases and the J gene end by 3 bases; junction bases not matched to a gene: 9. Germline V lookup: CDR1 SGHAT, CDR2 FQNNGV. CDR3 size: 15 residues. CDR3 region: CASKSDGGIYNEQFF. The DNA for the CDR3 is TGTGCCAGCAAAAGTGACGGGGGGATCTACAATGAGCAGTTCTTC.

As to this clone: The same CDR3 arises from other DNA sequences in this sample as well. This sequence joins TRBV6-5 and TRBJ1-1, with D perhaps TRBD1 (5 bases). CDR3 length: 13 amino acids. Deletions cut 2 bases from V and 1 base from J, with 5 bases between. Germline V gene data show CDR1 as MNHEY and CDR2 as SVGAGI. CDR3 sequence reads: CASSYRGNTEAFF. Here the CDR3 DNA reads TGTGCCAGCAGTTACAGGGGGAACACTGAAGCTTTCTTT.

Note on this clone: Distinct nucleotide sequences in the sample also encode this CDR3. The chain couples TRBV28 to TRBJ2-7, with no clear D. The ends were cut back, 1 base at V and 6 bases at J, with 7 bases in the middle. Germline CDR1 reads MDHEN; CDR2 reads SYDVKM. The CDR3 is made up of 12 amino acids. The CDR3 nucleotides read TGTGCCAGCAGTTTATCCGGGCCCGAGCAGTACTTC. Translating gives CASSLSGPEQYF.

The V call is TRBV9, the J call TRBJ2-7, with 8 positions matching TRBD1. CDR1 is SGDLS and CDR2 is YYNGEE in the germline V gene. The CDR3 is 13 residues long. The V gene end was trimmed by 3 bases and the J gene end by 2 bases; junction bases not matched to a gene: 1. The DNA of the CDR3 is TGTGCCAGCAGCGCGACAGGGGCCTACGAGCAGTACTTC. This gives the protein CASSATGAYEQYF.